The 18 T cell receptor beta chains below all came from one sample that was sequenced in a study of radiation and T cells in renal cell carcinoma. Sequencing used immunoSEQ multiplex PCR; TCRdb keeps in-frame clones, though not all of them. The sample lists 150,000 to 190,000 clones, about 87% seen once, with 10% to 15% in the top ten. As for time point: blood 2 weeks post-SBRT. The treatment was: 15 Gy SBRT to primary tumor, nephrectomy 4 weeks later. The material sequenced was blood, taken from a patient whose treatment included radiotherapy and nephrectomy. These receptor sequences come from a woman in her fifties or sixties with renal cell carcinoma.

This rearrangement joins TRBV7-8 to TRBJ2-3; 11 bases map to TRBD2. The CDR3 consists of 16 residues. In germline, CDR1 is SGHVS, CDR2 FQNEAQ. Trimming took 4 bases from V and 2 from J; bases not matched to a gene: 5. This CDR3 reads CASSWVAGGNTDTQYF. DNA for the CDR3: TGTGCCAGCAGCTGGGTAGCGGGGGGGAACACAGATACGCAGTATTTT.

The chain has TRBV11-2 and TRBJ1-2; 8 bases agree with TRBD1. Looked up from germline, CDR1 is SGHAT and CDR2 is FQNNGV. CDR3 size: 14 residues. V was pared by 1 base and J by 8 bases, with 6 bases of the junction left unmatched. The CDR3 DNA sequence: TGTGCCAGCAGCTTAGGTCAGGGGGCGAGGGGCTACACCTTC. Its translation: CASSLGQGARGYTF.

The chain has TRBV7-6 and TRBJ2-1; D perhaps matches TRBD1 (6 bases). V shed 1 base and J shed 3 bases, with 10 bases lying between them. Germline CDR1 reads SGHVS; CDR2 reads FNYEAQ. The CDR3 covers 15 residues. The CDR3 region has the DNA TGTGCCAGCAGCTTAGGTGGGGGCCGCTACAATGAGCAGTTCTTC. This gives the protein CASSLGGGRYNEQFF.

The genes are TRBV15 and TRBJ1-2, with D unresolved. The V end lost 0 bases, the J end lost 7 bases, and 9 bases lay between the germline ends. This CDR3 has 13 amino acids. From germline, CDR1 is LNHNV and CDR2 YYDKDF (reference sequence). In DNA, the CDR3 is TGTGCCACCAGCAGAGATTTGTCCCGTGGCTACACCTTC. It codes for CATSRDLSRGYTF.

The chain employs TRBV27 and TRBJ2-3; D ambiguous. CDR1 and CDR2 (germline): MNHEY, SMNVEV (reference sequence). The CDR3 loop spans 13 amino acids. With 7 bases removed from V and 2 bases from J, the gap between germline ends came to 10 bases. The CDR3 DNA reads as TGTGCCAGCACAGAGCATAACACAGATACGCAGTATTTT. Translated, it gives CASTEHNTDTQYF.

The chain is built from TRBV7-9 and TRBJ2-5, with D possibly called TRBD1 or TRBD2 (6 bases each). The V end lost 1 base, the J end lost 5 bases, and 14 bases lay between the germline ends. The CDR3 covers 15 residues. Germline assignment: CDR1 SEHNR and CDR2 FQNEAQ (reference sequence). DNA of the CDR3: TGTGCCAGCAGCTTAGTAGTGGGGGGCGCTGAGACCCAGTACTTC. Its translation: CASSLVVGGAETQYF.

This clone showed up just a few times. The chain combines TRBV10-2 with TRBJ1-1; the D gene is possibly TRBD1 (5 bases). The germline V gene has CDR1 WSHSY and CDR2 SAAADI. This CDR3 is 13 amino acids long. Trimming took 7 bases from V and 4 from J, leaving 13 bases between them. CDR3 bases: TGCGCCAGCACTGGGAACGGGGGCACTGAAGCTTTCTTT. Protein product: CASTGNGGTEAFF.

The gene calls are TRBV5-8 and TRBJ1-1; D is ambiguous. V was trimmed by 5 bases and J by 1 base, leaving 9 bases between them. This CDR3 contains 13 residues. From germline, CDR1 is SGHTS and CDR2 YDEGEE. CDR3 coding DNA: TGTGCCAGCAGTCGACAAAAGAACACTGAAGCTTTCTTT. Translated: CASSRQKNTEAFF.

The chain joins TRBV7-2 to TRBJ2-1, with D maybe TRBD2 (6 bases). The CDR3 extends over 17 amino acids. Trimming removed 1 base from V and 5 bases from J, with 18 bases in between. Germline V gene sequence: CDR1 SGHTA, CDR2 FQGNSA. CDR3 loop: CASSLGGQAGRNNEQFF. DNA of the CDR3: TGTGCCAGCAGCTTAGGGGGCCAAGCGGGTCGGAACAATGAGCAGTTCTTC.

The CDR3 region is CASSGRTGGTGELFF. CDR3 sequence (DNA): TGTGCCAGCAGCGGCAGGACAGGGGGGACCGGGGAGCTGTTTTTT. The chain recombines TRBV11-3 with TRBJ2-2; 10 nucleotides match TRBD1. The germline V gene has CDR1 SGHNT and CDR2 YENEEA. CDR3 length: 15 amino acids. Trimming cost V 5 bases and J 5 bases; bases outside gene matches: 5.

This chain connects TRBV7-8 to TRBJ1-1; D ambiguous. The V and J ends lost 1 base and 6 bases respectively, with 15 bases between them. This CDR3 has 15 residues. The germline CDR1 and CDR2 sequences are SGHVS and FQNEAQ. CDR3 loop: CASSLEPDKVAEAFF. CDR3 sequence (DNA): TGTGCCAGCAGCTTAGAACCAGACAAGGTTGCTGAAGCTTTCTTT.

The rearrangement links TRBV15 to TRBJ2-2, with D uncertain. The germline V gene has CDR1 LNHNV and CDR2 YYDKDF (reference sequence). The length of the CDR3 is 14 residues. V lost 5 bases to trimming and J lost 0 bases, with 7 bases between them. The chain's CDR3 is CATSDFANTGELFF. In DNA, the CDR3 is TGTGCCACCAGCGATTTCGCGAACACCGGGGAGCTGTTTTTT.

The chain couples TRBV6-6 to TRBJ2-1; D remains ambiguous. Trimming pared 5 bases from V and 0 bases from J, leaving 14 bases between. The CDR3 is 16 amino acids. Per germline, CDR1 MNHNY and CDR2 SVGAGI (reference sequence). CDR3 in amino acids: CASSTTLPFSYNEQFF. DNA for the CDR3: TGTGCCAGCAGTACCACTCTGCCCTTCTCCTACAATGAGCAGTTCTTC.

The gene calls are TRBV6-6 and TRBJ1-5; 11 bases agree with TRBD1. The V segment lost 6 bases and the J segment 9 bases; nucleotides outside the gene matches: 13. The CDR3 totals 16 residues. The germline CDR1 and CDR2 sequences are MNHNY and SVGAGI (reference sequence). The DNA for the CDR3 is TGTGCCAGCAGACTAACCGGGACAGGGGGTTGGCTGCCCCAGCATTTT. It codes for CASRLTGTGGWLPQHF.

This rearrangement joins TRBV6-6 to TRBJ2-3; D gene ambiguous. The CDR3 contains 14 residues. V lost 2 bases, J lost 4 bases, and 10 bases lay in between. In germline, CDR1 is MNHNY, CDR2 SVGAGI (reference sequence). The CDR3 DNA reads TGTGCCAGCAGTTACGGGTCGGGCGCAGATACGCAGTATTTT. It translates to CASSYGSGADTQYF.

This chain joins TRBV5-6 and TRBJ2-7, with 8 bases that match TRBD1. From germline, CDR1 is SGHDT and CDR2 YYEEEE. This CDR3 has 14 residues. V lost 4 bases and J lost 6; bases outside the gene matches: 9. CDR3 region: CASSLGQGRTEQYF. CDR3 nucleotides: TGTGCCAGCAGCCTTGGACAGGGCCGGACCGAGCAGTACTTC.

This chain connects TRBV28 to TRBJ1-5; 9 nucleotides agree with TRBD1. Per the germline V gene, CDR1 is MDHEN and CDR2 is SYDVKM. CDR3 length: 16 amino acids. Losses at the gene ends were 4 bases for V and 9 bases for J; bases not matched to a gene: 13. CDR3 sequence (DNA): TGTGCCAGCAGTTCACAGGGGGCGCAGAGGATACGGCCCCAGCATTTT. Amino acids: CASSSQGAQRIRPQHF.

This clone is large. The rearrangement joins TRBV27 to TRBJ2-7, with 8 positions matching TRBD2. Germline-derived CDR1 and CDR2 are MNHEY and SMNVEV (reference sequence). This CDR3 contains 14 residues. J was trimmed by 2 bases and V by 4 bases; bases with no gene match: 4. The CDR3 is CASSSLAGPYEQYF. The CDR3 nucleotides read TGTGCCAGCAGTTCTCTAGCGGGCCCCTACGAGCAGTACTTC.